The T cell receptor (beta chain) described here comes from a study of cytomegalovirus exposure and HLA in healthy donors. Study-level points and caveats: In vitro data verified a few CMV-associated chains as specific for CMV antigens. Some TCR beta chains (roughly 150 of them) were listed as cytomegalovirus-associated.

Worth noting for this clone: Antigen: not known.

The PCR used 60 Vbeta and 13 Jbeta primers. Generated by immunoSEQ multiplex PCR, the TCRdb table keeps only in-frame clones and is missing some. The sample has under 200,000 clones, about four fifths seen once. The origin of this receptor is a woman aged 50 to 65 in good health and CMV-seronegative. Sequenced: PBMCs.

The CDR3 nucleotides read TGTGCCAGCAGCCCCGGGACTAGTGCCGAGCAGTACTTC. It translates to CASSPGTSAEQYF. This rearrangement joins TRBV7-3 to TRBJ2-7; 8 nucleotides match TRBD2. CDR1 is SGHTA and CDR2 is FQGTGA in the germline V gene. The CDR3 totals 13 residues. V shed 5 bases and J 6 bases; nucleotides not matched to a gene: 6.